This note documents a single T cell receptor beta chain sequence. The sample holds other DNA sequences that translate to the same CDR3. In the authors' workflow: Owing to the provision of junction-only sequences devoid of quality scores by immunoSEQ, filtering differed. The table came from immunoSEQ multiplex PCR; TCRdb's copy has only in-frame clones and leaves some out. The DNA gave D and trimming, while V, J and clone size come from that table. The sample has nearly 2 million clones, less than 95% seen once. These data are taken from a study of shared clonotypes between healthy human individuals. Overall study context: There were three CD4 naive, three CD4 memory, two CD8 naive and one CD8 memory plates per donor.

Naive CD8 populations comprised CD45RO-negative cells positively selected for CCR7, excluding terminally differentiated effector memory CD45RA+ cells. V shed 1 base and J shed 4 bases, with 8 bases lying between them. Germline CDR1 LGHNA, CDR2 YSLEER. This CDR3 comprises 13 residues. Sequenced: naive CD8+ T cells sorted from blood. The TCR sequence derives from a man younger than 35 in good health. The V call is TRBV4-3, the J call TRBJ2-7; D remains ambiguous. DNA of the CDR3: TGCGCCAGCAGCCAAGGTGTGGCTTACGAGCAGTACTTC. This gives the protein CASSQGVAYEQYF.